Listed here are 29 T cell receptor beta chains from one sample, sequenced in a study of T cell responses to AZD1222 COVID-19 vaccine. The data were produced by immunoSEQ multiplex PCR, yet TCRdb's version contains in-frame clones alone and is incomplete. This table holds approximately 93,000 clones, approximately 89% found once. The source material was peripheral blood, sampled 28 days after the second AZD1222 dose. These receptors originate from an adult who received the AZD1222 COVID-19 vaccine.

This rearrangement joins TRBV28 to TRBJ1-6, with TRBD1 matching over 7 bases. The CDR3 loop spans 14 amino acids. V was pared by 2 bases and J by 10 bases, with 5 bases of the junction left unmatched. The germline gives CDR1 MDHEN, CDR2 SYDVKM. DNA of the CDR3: TGTGCCAGCAGTTTAGGGGGACAGTACTCACCCCTCCACTTT. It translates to CASSLGGQYSPLHF. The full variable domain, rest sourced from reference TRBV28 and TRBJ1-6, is DVKVTQSSRYLVKRTGEKVFLECVQDMDHENMFWYRQDPGLGLRLIYFSYDVKMKEKGDIPEGYSVSREKKERFSLILESASTNQTSMYLCASSLGGQYSPLHFGNGTRLTVT.

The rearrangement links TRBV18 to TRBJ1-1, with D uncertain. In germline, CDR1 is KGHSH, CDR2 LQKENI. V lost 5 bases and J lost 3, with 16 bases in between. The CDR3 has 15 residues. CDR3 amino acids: CASSSDLVRDTEAFF. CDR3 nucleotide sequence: TGTGCCAGCTCATCGGACTTGGTGAGGGACACTGAAGCTTTCTTT.

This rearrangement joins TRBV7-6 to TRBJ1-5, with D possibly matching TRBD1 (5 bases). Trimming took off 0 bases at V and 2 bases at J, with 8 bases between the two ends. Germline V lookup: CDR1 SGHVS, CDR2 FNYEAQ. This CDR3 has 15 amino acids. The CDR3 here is CASSLAGGGNQPQHF. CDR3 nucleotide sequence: TGTGCCAGCAGCTTAGCGGGGGGTGGCAATCAGCCCCAGCATTTT. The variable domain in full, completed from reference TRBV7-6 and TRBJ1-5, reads GAGVSQSPRYKVTKRGQDVALRCDPISGHVSLYWYRQALGQGPEFLTYFNYEAQQDKSGLPNDRFSAERPEGSISTLTIQRTEQRDSAMYRCASSLAGGGNQPQHFGDGTRLSIL.

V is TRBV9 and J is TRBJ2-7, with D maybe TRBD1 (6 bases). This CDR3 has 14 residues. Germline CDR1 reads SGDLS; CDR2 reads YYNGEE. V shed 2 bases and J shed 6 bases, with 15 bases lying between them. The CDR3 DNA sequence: TGTGCCAGCAGCGTGTCGGACAGTCCCATCGAGCAGTACTTC. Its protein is CASSVSDSPIEQYF.

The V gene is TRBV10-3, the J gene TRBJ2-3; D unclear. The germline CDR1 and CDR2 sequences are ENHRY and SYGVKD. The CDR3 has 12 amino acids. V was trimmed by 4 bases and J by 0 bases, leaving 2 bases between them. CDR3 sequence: CAISGSTDTQYF. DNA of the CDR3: TGTGCCATCAGTGGAAGCACAGATACGCAGTATTTT.

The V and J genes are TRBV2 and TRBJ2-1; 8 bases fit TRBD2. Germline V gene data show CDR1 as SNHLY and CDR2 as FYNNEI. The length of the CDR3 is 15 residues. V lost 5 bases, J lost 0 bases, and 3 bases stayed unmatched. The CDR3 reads CASSLRGDSYNEQFF. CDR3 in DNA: TGTGCCAGCAGTTTGCGGGGGGACTCCTACAATGAGCAGTTCTTC.

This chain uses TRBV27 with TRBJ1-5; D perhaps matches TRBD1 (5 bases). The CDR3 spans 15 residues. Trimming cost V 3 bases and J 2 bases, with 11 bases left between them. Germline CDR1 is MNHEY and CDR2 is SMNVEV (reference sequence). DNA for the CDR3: TGTGCCAGCAGTTTTGGGGGGATCGGCAATCAGCCCCAGCATTTT. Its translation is CASSFGGIGNQPQHF.

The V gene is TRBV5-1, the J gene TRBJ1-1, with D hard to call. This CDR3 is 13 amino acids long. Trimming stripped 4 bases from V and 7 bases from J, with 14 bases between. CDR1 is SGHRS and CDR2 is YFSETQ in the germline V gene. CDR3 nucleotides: TGCGCCAGCAGCCCTCCCCACGAGGGTGAAGCTTTCTTT. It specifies CASSPPHEGEAFF.

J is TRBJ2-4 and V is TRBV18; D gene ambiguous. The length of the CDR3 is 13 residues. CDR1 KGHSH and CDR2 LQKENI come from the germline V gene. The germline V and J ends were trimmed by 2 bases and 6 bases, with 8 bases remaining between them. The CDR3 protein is CASSPLGRNIQYF. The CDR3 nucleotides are TGTGCCAGCTCACCATTGGGCAGAAACATTCAGTACTTC.

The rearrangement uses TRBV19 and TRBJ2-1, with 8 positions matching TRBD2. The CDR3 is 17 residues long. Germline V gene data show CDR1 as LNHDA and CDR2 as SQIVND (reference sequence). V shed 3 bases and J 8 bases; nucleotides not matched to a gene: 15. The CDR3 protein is CASSISPGGALWDEQFF. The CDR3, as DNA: TGTGCCAGTAGTATCTCCCCGGGGGGGGCACTATGGGATGAGCAGTTCTTC.

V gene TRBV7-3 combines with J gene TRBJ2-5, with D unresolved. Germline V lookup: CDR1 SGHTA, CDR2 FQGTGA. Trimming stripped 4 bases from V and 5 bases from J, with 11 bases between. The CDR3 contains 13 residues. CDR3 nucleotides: TGTGCCAGCAGCTCAGTGAGCATGGAGACCCAGTACTTC. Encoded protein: CASSSVSMETQYF.

CDR3 sequence: CASSIRTGEAFF. The CDR3 DNA reads TGTGCCAGCAGCATACGGACAGGGGAAGCTTTCTTT. This chain uses TRBV5-4 with TRBJ1-1, with 8 bases that match TRBD1. Trimming cost V 4 bases and J 8 bases; bases outside gene matches: 4. Per the germline V gene, CDR1 is SGHNT and CDR2 is YYREEE (reference sequence). The CDR3 has 12 amino acids.

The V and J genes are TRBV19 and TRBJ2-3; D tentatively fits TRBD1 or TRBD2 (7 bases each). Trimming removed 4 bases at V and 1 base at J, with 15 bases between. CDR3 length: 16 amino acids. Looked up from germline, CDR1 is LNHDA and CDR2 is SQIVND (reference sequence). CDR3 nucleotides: TGTGCCAGTAGTAGACAGGGAGGGCTCCGCACAGATACGCAGTATTTT. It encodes CASSRQGGLRTDTQYF.

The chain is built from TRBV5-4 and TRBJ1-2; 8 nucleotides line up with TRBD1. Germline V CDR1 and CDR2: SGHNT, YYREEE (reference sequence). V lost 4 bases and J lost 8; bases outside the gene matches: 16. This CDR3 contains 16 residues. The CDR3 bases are TGTGCCAGCAGCATCGGACAGGGCGTCCCTTGGGGGGGCTACACCTTC. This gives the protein CASSIGQGVPWGGYTF.

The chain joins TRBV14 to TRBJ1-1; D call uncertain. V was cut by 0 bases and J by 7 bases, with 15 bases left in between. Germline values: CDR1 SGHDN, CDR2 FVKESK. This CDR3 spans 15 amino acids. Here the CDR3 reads CASSQDRRQAFEAFF. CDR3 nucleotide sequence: TGTGCCAGCAGCCAAGATCGACGGCAGGCGTTTGAAGCTTTCTTT.

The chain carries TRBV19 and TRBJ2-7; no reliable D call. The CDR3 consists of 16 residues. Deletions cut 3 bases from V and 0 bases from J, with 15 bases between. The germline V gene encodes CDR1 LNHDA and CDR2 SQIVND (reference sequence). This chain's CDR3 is CASSMASRAGSYEQYF. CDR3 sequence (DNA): TGTGCCAGTAGTATGGCGTCCCGGGCCGGCTCCTACGAGCAGTACTTC.

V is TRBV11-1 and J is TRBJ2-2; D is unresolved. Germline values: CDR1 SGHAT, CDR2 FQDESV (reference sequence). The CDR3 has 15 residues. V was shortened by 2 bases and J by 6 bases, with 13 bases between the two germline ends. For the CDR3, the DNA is TGTGCCAGCAGCTTACCCCCTTATCCCCCCGGGGAGCTGTTTTTT. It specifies CASSLPPYPPGELFF. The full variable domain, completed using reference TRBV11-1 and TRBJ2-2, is EAEVAQSPRYKITEKSQAVAFWCDPISGHATLYWYRQILGQGPELLVQFQDESVVDDSQLPKDRFSAERLKGVDSTLKIQPAELGDSAMYLCASSLPPYPPGELFFGEGSRLTVL.

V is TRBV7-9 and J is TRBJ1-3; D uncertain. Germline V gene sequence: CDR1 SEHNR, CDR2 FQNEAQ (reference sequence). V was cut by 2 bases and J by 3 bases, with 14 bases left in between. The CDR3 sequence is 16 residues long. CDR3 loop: CASSLYVSTDGNTIYF. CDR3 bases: TGTGCCAGCAGCTTATATGTCAGTACTGATGGAAACACCATATATTTT.

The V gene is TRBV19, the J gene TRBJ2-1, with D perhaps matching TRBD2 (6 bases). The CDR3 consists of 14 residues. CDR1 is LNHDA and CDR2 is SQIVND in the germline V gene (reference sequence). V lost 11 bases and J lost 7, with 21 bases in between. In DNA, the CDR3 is TGTGCCTCAAAGCCGTACGGGGAGGATAATGAGCAGTTCTTC. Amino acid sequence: CASKPYGEDNEQFF.

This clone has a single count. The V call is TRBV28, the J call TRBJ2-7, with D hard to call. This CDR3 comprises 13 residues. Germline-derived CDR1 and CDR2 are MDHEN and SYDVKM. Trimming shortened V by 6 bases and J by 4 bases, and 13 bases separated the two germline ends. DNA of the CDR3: TGTGCCAGCAGGAAAATAGGGCCTTACGAGCAGTACTTC. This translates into CASRKIGPYEQYF.

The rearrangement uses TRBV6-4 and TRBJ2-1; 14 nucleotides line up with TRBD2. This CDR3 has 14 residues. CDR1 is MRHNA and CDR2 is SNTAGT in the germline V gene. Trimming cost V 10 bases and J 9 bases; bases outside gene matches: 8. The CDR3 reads CATMTSGGAGEQFF. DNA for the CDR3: TGTGCCACCATGACTAGCGGGGGGGCAGGTGAGCAGTTCTTC.

CDR3 amino acids: CGLGGPNTEAFF. In DNA, the CDR3 is TGCGGCCTGGGAGGACCGAACACTGAAGCTTTCTTT. The chain carries TRBV29-1 and TRBJ1-1; D call uncertain. Germline CDR1 is SQVTM and CDR2 is ANQGSEA. The CDR3 has 12 residues. The whole variable domain, remainder taken from reference TRBV29-1 and TRBJ1-1, is SAVISQKPSRDICQRGTSLTIQCQVDSQVTMMFWYRQQPGQSLTLIATANQGSEATYESGFVIDKFPISRPNLTFSTLTVSNMSPEDSSIYLCGLGGPNTEAFFGQGTRLTVV.

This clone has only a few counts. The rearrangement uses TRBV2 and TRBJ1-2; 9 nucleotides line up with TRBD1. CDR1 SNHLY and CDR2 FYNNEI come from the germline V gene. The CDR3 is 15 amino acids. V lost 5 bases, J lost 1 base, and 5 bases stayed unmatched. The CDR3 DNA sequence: TGTGCCAGCAGTTATGGACAGGGGTTTAACTATGGCTACACCTTC. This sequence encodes CASSYGQGFNYGYTF. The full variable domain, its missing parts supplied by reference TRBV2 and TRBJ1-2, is EPEVTQTPSHQVTQMGQEVILRCVPISNHLYFYWYRQILGQKVEFLVSFYNNEISEKSEIFDDQFSVERPDGSNFTLKIRSTKLEDSAMYFCASSYGQGFNYGYTFGSGTRLTVV.

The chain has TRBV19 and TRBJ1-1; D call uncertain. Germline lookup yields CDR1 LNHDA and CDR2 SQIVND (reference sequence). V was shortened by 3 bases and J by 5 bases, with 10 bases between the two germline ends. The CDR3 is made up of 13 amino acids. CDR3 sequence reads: CASSMKGQTEAFF. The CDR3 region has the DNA TGTGCCAGTAGTATGAAGGGTCAGACTGAAGCTTTCTTT.

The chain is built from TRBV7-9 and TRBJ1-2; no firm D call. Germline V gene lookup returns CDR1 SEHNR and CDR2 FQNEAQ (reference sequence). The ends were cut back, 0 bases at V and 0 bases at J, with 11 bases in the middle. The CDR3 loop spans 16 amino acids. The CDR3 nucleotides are TGTGCCAGCAGCTTAGCGCTAAGGGAAACTAACTATGGCTACACCTTC. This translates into CASSLALRETNYGYTF.

DNA for the CDR3: TGTGCCTGGAGGAAAGGGACTTGGAACACCATATATTTT. It codes for CAWRKGTWNTIYF. This rearrangement joins TRBV30 to TRBJ1-3, with D possibly being TRBD1 (5 bases). V lost 3 bases to trimming and J lost 7 bases, with 13 bases between them. The CDR3 runs to 13 residues. Looked up from germline, CDR1 is GTSNPN and CDR2 is SVGIG (reference sequence).

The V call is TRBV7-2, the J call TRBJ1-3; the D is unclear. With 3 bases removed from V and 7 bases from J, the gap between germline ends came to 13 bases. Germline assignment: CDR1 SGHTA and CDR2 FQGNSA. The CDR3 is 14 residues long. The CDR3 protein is CASSFREFRNTIYF. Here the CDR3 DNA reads TGTGCCAGCAGCTTCCGGGAGTTCCGCAACACCATATATTTT.

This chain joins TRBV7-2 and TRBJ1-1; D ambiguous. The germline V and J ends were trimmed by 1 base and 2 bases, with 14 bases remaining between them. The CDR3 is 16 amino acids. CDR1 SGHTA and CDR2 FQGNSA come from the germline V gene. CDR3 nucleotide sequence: TGTGCCAGCAGCTTAGAATGGGCCACTGTCAACACTGAAGCTTTCTTT. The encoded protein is CASSLEWATVNTEAFF.

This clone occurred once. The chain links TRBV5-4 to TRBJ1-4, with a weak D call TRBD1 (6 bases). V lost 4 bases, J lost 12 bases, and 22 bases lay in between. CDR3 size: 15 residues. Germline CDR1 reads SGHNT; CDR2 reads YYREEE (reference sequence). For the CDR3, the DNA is TGTGCCAGCAGCCCCCCCCCGGACAGTGGGAATCAACTGTTTTTT. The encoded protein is CASSPPPDSGNQLFF.